Shown below are 21 T cell receptor beta chains from a single sample sequenced in a study of CD8 T cells in ankylosing spondylitis. TCRdb re-analysed the 5' RACE reads in MiXCR, keeping a single row per CDR3 protein. Of 250,000 or so distinct CDR3 sequences in the sample, more than 20% are singletons; the top ten hold more than 0.6%. Sequencing used blood, either unsorted or a sorted T cell fraction (not recorded which). The receptors were gathered from a male donor with ankylosing spondylitis or in good health (not recorded which).

The V call is TRBV24-1, the J call TRBJ2-3, with D perhaps TRBD1 or TRBD2 (5 bases each). The length of the CDR3 is 22 residues. V lost 3 bases and J 4 bases, leaving 34 bases between the germline ends. Germline-derived CDR1 and CDR2 are KGHDR and SFDVKD. Here the CDR3 reads CATSDPMPPGPKVKASPDTQYF. In DNA, the CDR3 is TGTGCCACCAGTGATCCAATGCCCCCGGGACCCAAGGTGAAGGCAAGCCCAGATACGCAGTATTTT.

This clonotype was found a few times. The V call is TRBV20-1, the J call TRBJ1-2; 8 bases are a match to TRBD1. Germline V gene sequence: CDR1 DFQATT, CDR2 SNEGSKA (reference sequence). CDR3 length: 14 residues. The junction had 9 bases not matched to a gene; V was cut back by 3 bases and J by 6 bases. CDR3 nucleotides: TGCAGTGCTAGTCACGGCAGGGGGCGGAATGGCTACACCTTC. Translation gives CSASHGRGRNGYTF.

The chain's CDR3 is CASSRQGILVGQFF. CDR3 in DNA: TGTGCCAGCAGCCGACAGGGTATTTTGGTGGGGCAGTTCTTC. This chain links TRBV12-3 or TRBV12-4 with TRBJ2-1, with 7 bases identical to TRBD1. Trimming cost V 6 bases and J 12 bases; bases outside gene matches: 14. This CDR3 contains 14 residues.

V usage is TRBV20-1 and J usage is TRBJ1-1; no firm D call. The CDR3 runs to 13 residues. The V gene's germline CDR1 is DFQATT and CDR2 SNEGSKA (reference sequence). The CDR3 protein is CRCRRVMNTEAFF. The CDR3 DNA reads as TGCAGATGTAGAAGGGTCATGAACACTGAAGCTTTCTTT.

The chain employs TRBV4-1 and TRBJ2-2; TRBD2 matches 7 bases. The CDR3 is 17 residues long. Germline trimming cut 3 bases from V and 1 base from J; bases unmatched to any gene: 8. Germline lookup yields CDR1 MGHRA and CDR2 YSYEKL. For the CDR3, the DNA is TGCGCCAGCAGCCACCTAGTCCGGGGGGAGAACACCGGGGAGCTGTTTTTT. Translating it yields CASSHLVRGENTGELFF.

Here the CDR3 reads CASSEHVEKLFF. The CDR3 DNA reads TGTGCCAGCAGTGAACATGTCGAAAAACTGTTTTTT. This chain links TRBV12-3 or TRBV12-4 with TRBJ1-4, with D unclear. V lost 5 bases, J lost 8 bases, and 9 bases lay in between. The CDR3 sequence is 12 residues long.

The genes are TRBV9 and TRBJ2-7; 7 bases are shared with TRBD2. The CDR3 covers 16 residues. Germline-derived CDR1 and CDR2 are SGDLS and YYNGEE. V shed 3 bases, J shed 0 bases, and the junction held 9 bases outside the gene matches. The CDR3: CASSESSGAGSYEQYF. The CDR3 DNA sequence: TGTGCCAGCAGCGAATCCAGCGGGGCCGGCTCCTACGAGCAGTACTTC. The full variable domain, completed using reference TRBV9 and TRBJ2-7, is DSGVTQTPKHLITATGQRVTLRCSPRSGDLSVYWYQQSLDQGLQFLIQYYNGEERAKGNILERFSAQQFPDLHSELNLSSLELGDSALYFCASSESSGAGSYEQYFGPGTRLTVT.

CDR3 in DNA: TGTGCCAGCAGCCAAGGAAGAGGGTTTGGCTACGAGCAGTACTTC. This translates into CASSQGRGFGYEQYF. The J gene is TRBJ2-7, the V gene TRBV4-2; possibly TRBD2 for D (5 bases). Germline values: CDR1 LGHNA, CDR2 YNFKEQ. This CDR3 comprises 15 residues. Trimming stripped 1 base from V and 3 bases from J, with 13 bases between.

This clonotype was detected ten times or more. V and J are TRBV12-3 or TRBV12-4 and TRBJ1-1; D is uncertain. V was trimmed by 5 bases and J by 3 bases, leaving 19 bases between them. CDR3 length: 16 amino acids. CDR3 nucleotide sequence: TGTGCCAGCAGTCCCACTCCAGGCGGGTTGGACACTGAAGCTTTCTTT. Translated: CASSPTPGGLDTEAFF.

This clonotype has a handful of counts. The V gene is TRBV10-3, the J gene TRBJ2-3; the D is unclear. CDR1 and CDR2 (germline): ENHRY, SYGVKD. The germline V and J ends were trimmed by 4 bases and 1 base, with 6 bases remaining between them. CDR3 length equals 13 residues. Written as DNA, the CDR3 is TGTGCCATCAGTGCAGGCCGCACAGATACGCAGTATTTT. Protein product: CAISAGRTDTQYF.

A few counts support this clonotype. CDR3 amino acids: CASSEGWGNEQFF. The CDR3 nucleotides are TGTGCCAGCAGTGAAGGGTGGGGCAATGAGCAGTTCTTC. J is TRBJ2-1 and V is TRBV25-1; D unresolved. The length of the CDR3 is 13 residues. V shed 2 bases and J shed 6 bases, with 8 bases lying between them. The germline V gene encodes CDR1 MGHDK and CDR2 SYGVNS.

This clonotype was seen a few times. V usage is TRBV20-1 and J usage is TRBJ2-3, with TRBD2 identical over 9 bases. Germline V lookup: CDR1 DFQATT, CDR2 SNEGSKA (reference sequence). The CDR3 has 16 residues. Trimming cost V 6 bases and J 5 bases; bases outside gene matches: 15. CDR3 DNA sequence: TGCAGTGCCGGGAGGGCTAGCGGGGCGGTGGTAGATACGCAGTATTTT. The encoded protein is CSAGRASGAVVDTQYF.

This clonotype was observed a few times. V usage is TRBV20-1 and J usage is TRBJ2-5; D ambiguous. CDR3 size: 11 residues. Germline assignment: CDR1 DFQATT and CDR2 SNEGSKA (reference sequence). CDR3 in DNA: TGCAGCCCGGTTATTGACGAGACCCAGTACTTC. It specifies CSPVIDETQYF.

This clonotype occurred many times. The rearrangement uses TRBV29-1 and TRBJ2-7; D unresolved. Looked up from germline, CDR1 is SQVTM and CDR2 is ANQGSEA. The ends were cut back, 7 bases at V and 3 bases at J, with 10 bases in the middle. The CDR3 runs 11 residues. The CDR3 is CSAVLGYEQYF. The CDR3 nucleotides are TGCAGCGCCGTCCTCGGCTACGAGCAGTACTTC.

This clonotype was counted at least ten times. This chain uses TRBV7-8 with TRBJ1-5; 8 nucleotides line up with TRBD1. Trimming cost V 5 bases and J 2 bases; bases outside gene matches: 5. The CDR3 has 15 amino acids. The germline CDR1 and CDR2 sequences are SGHVS and FQNEAQ. As DNA, the CDR3 is TGTGCCAGCAGCCGCGGGACAGGCGGCAATCAGCCCCAGCATTTT. Translating it yields CASSRGTGGNQPQHF.

J is TRBJ2-2 and V is TRBV12-3 or TRBV12-4; D not certain. Trimming took off 6 bases at V and 4 bases at J, with 12 bases between the two ends. The CDR3 has 14 amino acids. The DNA for the CDR3 is TGTGCCAGCAGGCTTAGCCCCGCCACCGGGGAGCTGTTTTTT. Its translation: CASRLSPATGELFF.

This rearrangement joins TRBV10-3 to TRBJ2-5; D not certain. CDR1 ENHRY and CDR2 SYGVKD come from the germline V gene. This CDR3 spans 14 amino acids. V shed 4 bases and J shed 0 bases, with 9 bases lying between them. The CDR3 region is CAISVGPNQETQYF. CDR3 DNA sequence: TGTGCCATCAGTGTAGGGCCTAACCAAGAGACCCAGTACTTC.

This clonotype was counted at least ten times. The V and J genes are TRBV10-2 and TRBJ2-3; 12 bases line up with TRBD2. The CDR3 sequence is 14 residues long. The ends lost 6 bases at V and 5 bases at J; junction bases unmatched: 3. CDR1 is WSHSY and CDR2 is SAAADI in the germline V gene. The CDR3 reads CASRLAGGVDTQYF. As DNA, the CDR3 is TGCGCCAGCAGGCTAGCGGGGGGGGTAGATACGCAGTATTTT.

In this sample, this clonotype turned up many times. The V and J genes are TRBV20-1 and TRBJ2-1; D gene ambiguous. CDR1 and CDR2 from the germline V gene are DFQATT and SNEGSKA (reference sequence). The ends were cut back, 6 bases at V and 6 bases at J, with 21 bases in the middle. The CDR3 extends over 15 amino acids. The CDR3 here is CSAALSNPTPNEQFF. CDR3 nucleotides: TGCAGTGCCGCCCTTAGCAACCCGACCCCCAATGAGCAGTTCTTC.

This chain joins TRBV2 and TRBJ1-2; no reliable D call. In germline, CDR1 is SNHLY, CDR2 FYNNEI. Trimming cost V 2 bases and J 5 bases, with 15 bases left between them. The CDR3 has 15 amino acids. This CDR3 reads CASSEQGRREYGYTF. In nucleotides, the CDR3 is TGTGCCAGCAGTGAACAAGGACGGAGGGAGTATGGCTACACCTTC.

This clonotype was recorded at least ten times. The V gene is TRBV20-1, the J gene TRBJ2-5, with D possibly being TRBD2 (5 bases). CDR3 length: 13 residues. CDR1 DFQATT and CDR2 SNEGSKA come from the germline V gene (reference sequence). With 0 bases removed from V and 5 bases from J, the gap between germline ends came to 10 bases. The CDR3 reads CSARDPGKETQYF. CDR3 sequence (DNA): TGCAGTGCTAGAGATCCGGGGAAGGAGACCCAGTACTTC.